This is a list of T cell receptor beta chains from one sample in a study of PD-1 blockade in classical Hodgkin lymphoma. Some clones are missing from TCRdb's copy, which holds only in-frame ones; the method was immunoSEQ multiplex PCR. The sample consists of around 26,000 clones, roughly 80% of them appearing once. The sequences come from CD4+ T cells from blood, collected before the fourth cycle of nivolumab. Receptors were obtained from a human donor with classical Hodgkin lymphoma. Each CDR3 is given with its conserved first and last residue. D genes are given only for firm matches. Some rows mark clone size as missing; the rest say once, few, many or name a class of expanded clone.

-,-,TRBV19,TRBJ1-5,TGTGCCAGTAGTATTGGAAACAGTGCAAATCAGCCCCAGCATTTT,CASSIGNSANQPQHF
-,-,TRBV7-3,TRBJ1-2,TGTGCCAGCAGCCCTTTTGGTGACTATGGCTACACCTTC,CASSPFGDYGYTF
-,-,TRBV5-1,TRBJ2-3,TGCGCCAGCAGCTTGGGGGACTCCTCGGGCGGCACAGATACGCAGTATTTT,CASSLGDSSGGTDTQYF
-,TRBD1,TRBV7-8,TRBJ1-2,TGTGCCAGCAAAAGATCCGGGACAGGGGTCGCTGGAAGCTACACCTTC,CASKRSGTGVAGSYTF
-,TRBD1,TRBV10-3,TRBJ2-5,TGTGCCATCAGTACGGGACAGATGCAAGAGACCCAGTACTTC,CAISTGQMQETQYF
-,TRBD1,TRBV27,TRBJ1-5,TGTGCCAGCAGCAGGACAGGGGGCGAAGTTCAGCCCCAGCATTTT,CASSRTGGEVQPQHF
-,-,TRBV5-4,TRBJ2-3,TGTGCCAGCAGCTTGTTTGTAGGGGGAGGCACAGATACGCAGTATTTT,CASSLFVGGGTDTQYF
-,TRBD1,TRBV19,TRBJ1-2,TGTGCCAGTAGTCCACAGGGGGCCCACCGGGGCTACACCTTC,CASSPQGAHRGYTF
once,TRBD1,TRBV5-1,TRBJ2-2,TGCGCCAGCAGCGGACCGGGACAGATAAACACCGGGGAGCTGTTTTTT,CASSGPGQINTGELFF
few,-,TRBV27,TRBJ1-6,TGTGCCAGCAGTTTAGGTCAGGGACGCTCACCCCTCCACTTT,CASSLGQGRSPLHF
-,TRBD1,TRBV2,TRBJ1-2,TGTGCCAGCAGCCTAGGACAGGGGTTCGGCTACACCTTC,CASSLGQGFGYTF
-,TRBD2,TRBV7-2,TRBJ2-1,TGTGCCAGCAGCCAAGCGGGGGGGGCAAGTGAGCAGTTCTTC,CASSQAGGASEQFF
-,-,TRBV12-5,TRBJ1-4,TGTGCTAGTGGTTTGCCACGGGGTGAAAAACTGTTTTTT,CASGLPRGEKLFF
-,-,TRBV19,TRBJ1-6,TGTGCCAGTACGGAGGGCACTTGGAGCTCCTATAATTCACCCCTCCACTTT,CASTEGTWSSYNSPLHF
-,TRBD2,TRBV15,TRBJ2-2,TGTGCCACCAGCAGAAAGGGACTAGCGGGGGGCATCACCGGGGAGCTGTTTTTT,CATSRKGLAGGITGELFF
-,-,TRBV5-1,TRBJ1-4,TGCGCCAGCAGCCGAGCAACTAATGAAAAACTGTTTTTT,CASSRATNEKLFF
-,TRBD1,TRBV11-3,TRBJ1-6,TGTGCCAGCAGCCCGACAGGGTCGACCCTCCACTTT,CASSPTGSTLHF
-,-,TRBV19,TRBJ1-1,TGTGCCAGTAGCTTTACAGGGTTGGTTGAGACTGAAGCTTTCTTT,CASSFTGLVETEAFF
-,-,TRBV29-1,TRBJ1-4,TGCAGCGTTGACCGGGGAAATGATGAAAAACTGTTTTTT,CSVDRGNDEKLFF
-,-,TRBV7-8,TRBJ2-5,TGTGCCAGCAGCCCCGGGGACCGGGGAGAGACCCAGTACTTC,CASSPGDRGETQYF
-,-,TRBV6-1,TRBJ1-2,TGTGCCAGCCTCGTACACTTCCTAGGGGGCTACACCTTC,CASLVHFLGGYTF
-,-,TRBV10-3,TRBJ1-1,TGTGCCGCGAGAAGAGCGGGTGAGAACACTGAAGCTTTCTTT,CAARRAGENTEAFF
-,-,TRBV25-1,TRBJ2-3,TGTGCCAGCAGTGGGACGGGGACGGATACGCAGTATTTT,CASSGTGTDTQYF
-,TRBD1,TRBV7-2,TRBJ1-6,TGTGCCAGCAGCTCCCTACTCGGGACAGGGTCGTCACCCCTCCACTTT,CASSSLLGTGSSPLHF
-,-,TRBV28,TRBJ1-2,TGTGCCAGCAGTTCAGTTACAGGGCGACGGAGGGACTATGGCTACACCTTC,CASSSVTGRRRDYGYTF
few,-,TRBV19,TRBJ2-5,TGTGCCAGTAGTATGGGGTGGGAGACCCAGTACTTC,CASSMGWETQYF
-,-,TRBV7-9,TRBJ1-6,TGTGCCAGCAGCATAGGAGGGGCCCTCCACTTT,CASSIGGALHF
-,-,TRBV7-2,TRBJ1-2,TGTGCCAGCAGCCCCTTAGGTGATAACTATGGCTACACCTTC,CASSPLGDNYGYTF
-,-,TRBV4-3,TRBJ2-6,TGCGCCAGCAGCCGTAGGGGCTCTGGGGCCAACGTCCTGACTTTC,CASSRRGSGANVLTF
-,-,TRBV10-3,TRBJ2-7,TGTGCCATCGATAGCGGTATAAGCTCCTACGAGCAGTACTTC,CAIDSGISSYEQYF
-,TRBD1,TRBV9,TRBJ2-1,TGTGCCAGCAGCGTACGTGGACAGGGGGCGAATGAGCAGTTCTTC,CASSVRGQGANEQFF
-,-,TRBV4-3,TRBJ1-1,TGCGCCAGCAGCCAAGGGAGCCAGAACACTGAAGCTTTCTTT,CASSQGSQNTEAFF
-,-,TRBV7-7,TRBJ2-7,TGTGCCAGCAGCCCCTCCTTACGGGTGGGCGACGAGCAGTACTTC,CASSPSLRVGDEQYF
-,-,TRBV30,TRBJ1-5,TGTGCCTGGAGTGTCGACACTAATCAGCCCCAGCATTTT,CAWSVDTNQPQHF
-,-,TRBV19,TRBJ1-5,TGTGCCAGCAAGGCCTTGGACAGCAATCAGCCCCAGCATTTT,CASKALDSNQPQHF
-,TRBD2,TRBV5-1,TRBJ2-1,TGCGCCAGCAGACCCAGCGGGGGACCCTACAATGAGCAGTTCTTC,CASRPSGGPYNEQFF
-,TRBD2,TRBV7-2,TRBJ2-7,TGTGCCAGCAGCCTCCAGCGGGGGCCCTACGAGCAGTACTTC,CASSLQRGPYEQYF
-,-,TRBV21-1,TRBJ1-2,TGTGCCAGCAGCATAGGGACAGGGGGGTTGAGAGGCTACACCTTC,CASSIGTGGLRGYTF
-,-,TRBV7-2,TRBJ1-1,TGTGCCAGCAGCTTAGGCTTCCTGATACAGGGTTCGGGGACTGAAGCTTTCTTT,CASSLGFLIQGSGTEAFF
-,TRBD1,TRBV7-3,TRBJ1-1,TGTGCCAGCAGCTCCAATCCGGGACAGAGGAACACTGAAGCTTTCTTT,CASSSNPGQRNTEAFF
-,TRBD1,TRBV29-1,TRBJ2-5,TGCAGCGTCAGGACAGGGCAAGAGACCCAGTACTTC,CSVRTGQETQYF
-,TRBD1,TRBV29-1,TRBJ1-1,TGCAGCGTTGTACAGGGGGCCACGGACACTGAAGCTTTCTTT,CSVVQGATDTEAFF
-,-,TRBV19,TRBJ1-2,TGTGCCAGTAGTCTGGGTGGAAATTTTAACTATGGCTACACCTTC,CASSLGGNFNYGYTF
-,TRBD1,TRBV7-3,TRBJ2-2,TGTGCCAGCAGCTCGCGAGGACAGGGCGGCGGACTCACCGGGGAGCTGTTTTTT,CASSSRGQGGGLTGELFF
-,-,TRBV5-6,TRBJ1-1,TGTGCCAGCAGCTTGATAGGCAGGGGGAACACTGAAGCTTTCTTT,CASSLIGRGNTEAFF